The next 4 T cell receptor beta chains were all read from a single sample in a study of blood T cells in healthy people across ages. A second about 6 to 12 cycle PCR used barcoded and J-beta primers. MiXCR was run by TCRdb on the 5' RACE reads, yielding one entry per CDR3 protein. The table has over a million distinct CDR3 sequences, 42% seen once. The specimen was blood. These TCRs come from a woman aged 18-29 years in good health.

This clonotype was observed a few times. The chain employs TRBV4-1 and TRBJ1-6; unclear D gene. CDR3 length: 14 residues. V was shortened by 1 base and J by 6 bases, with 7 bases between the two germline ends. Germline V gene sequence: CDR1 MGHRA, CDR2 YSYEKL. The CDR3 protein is CASSQGPVNSPLHF. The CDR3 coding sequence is TGCGCCAGCAGCCAAGGTCCTGTTAATTCACCCCTCCACTTT.

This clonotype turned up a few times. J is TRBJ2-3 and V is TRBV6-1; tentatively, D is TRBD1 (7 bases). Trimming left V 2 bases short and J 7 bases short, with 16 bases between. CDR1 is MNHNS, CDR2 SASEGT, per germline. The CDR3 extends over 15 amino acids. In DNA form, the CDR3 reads TGTGCCAGCAGTGAAAGGAGACAGGGAGGCTATACGCAGTATTTT. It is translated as CASSERRQGGYTQYF.

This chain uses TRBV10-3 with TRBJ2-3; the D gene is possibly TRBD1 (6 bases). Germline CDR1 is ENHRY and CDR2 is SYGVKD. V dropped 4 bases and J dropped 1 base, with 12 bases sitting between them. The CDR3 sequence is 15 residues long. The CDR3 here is CAISGPGAGTDTQYF. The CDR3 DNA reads TGTGCCATCAGTGGGCCAGGGGCGGGCACAGATACGCAGTATTTT.

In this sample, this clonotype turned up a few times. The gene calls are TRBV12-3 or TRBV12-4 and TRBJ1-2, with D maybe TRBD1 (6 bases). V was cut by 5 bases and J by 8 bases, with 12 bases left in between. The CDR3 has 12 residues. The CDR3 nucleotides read TGTGCCAGCAGTATACAGGGTAGCGGCTACACCTTC. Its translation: CASSIQGSGYTF.